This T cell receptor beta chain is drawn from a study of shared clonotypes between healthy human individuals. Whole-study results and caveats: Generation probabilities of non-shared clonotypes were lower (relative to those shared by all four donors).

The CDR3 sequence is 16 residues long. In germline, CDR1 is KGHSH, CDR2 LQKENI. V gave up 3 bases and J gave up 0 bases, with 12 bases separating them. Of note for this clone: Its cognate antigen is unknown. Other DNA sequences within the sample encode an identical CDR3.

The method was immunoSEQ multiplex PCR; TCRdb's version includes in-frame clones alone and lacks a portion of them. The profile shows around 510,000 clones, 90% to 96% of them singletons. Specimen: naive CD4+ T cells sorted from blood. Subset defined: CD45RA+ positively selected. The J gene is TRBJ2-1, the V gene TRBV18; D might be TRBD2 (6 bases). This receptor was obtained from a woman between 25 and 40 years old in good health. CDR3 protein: CASSPNSGSSYNEQFF. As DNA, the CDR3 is TGTGCCAGCTCACCGAATAGCGGTTCCTCCTACAATGAGCAGTTCTTC.